This TCR beta chain was found in a study of shared clonotypes between healthy human individuals. Germline assignment: CDR1 SGHVS and CDR2 FNYEAQ. This CDR3 has 15 residues. The V end lost 5 bases, the J end lost 5 bases, and 16 bases lay between the germline ends. Donors, healthy HIV-negative adults, lacked recent acute infections or vaccinations. Here immunoSEQ multiplex PCR was the method, and the copy in TCRdb shows in-frame clones only, minus some. The sample includes about 2.5 million clones, 92% of them seen just once. In regard to this clone: The antigen remains undetermined.

General study points: Enrolling few donors narrowed the genetic and exposure-history diversity that was represented. Incompleteness in sorted-subset sequencing, despite large depth, was shown by rarefaction.

The gene calls are TRBV7-6 and TRBJ2-1, with a weak D call TRBD2 (6 bases). This receptor was obtained from a man aged 18 to 29 in good health. Some clones in this sample may be carry-over from other donors' samples. The sequenced material came from naive CD4+ T cells from PBMCs. Subset described: CD45RA+ positively selected. The CDR3 DNA reads as TGTGCCAGCAGCGGAGGGACCTTGGCCCACAATGAGCAGTTCTTC. Its protein product is CASSGGTLAHNEQFF.